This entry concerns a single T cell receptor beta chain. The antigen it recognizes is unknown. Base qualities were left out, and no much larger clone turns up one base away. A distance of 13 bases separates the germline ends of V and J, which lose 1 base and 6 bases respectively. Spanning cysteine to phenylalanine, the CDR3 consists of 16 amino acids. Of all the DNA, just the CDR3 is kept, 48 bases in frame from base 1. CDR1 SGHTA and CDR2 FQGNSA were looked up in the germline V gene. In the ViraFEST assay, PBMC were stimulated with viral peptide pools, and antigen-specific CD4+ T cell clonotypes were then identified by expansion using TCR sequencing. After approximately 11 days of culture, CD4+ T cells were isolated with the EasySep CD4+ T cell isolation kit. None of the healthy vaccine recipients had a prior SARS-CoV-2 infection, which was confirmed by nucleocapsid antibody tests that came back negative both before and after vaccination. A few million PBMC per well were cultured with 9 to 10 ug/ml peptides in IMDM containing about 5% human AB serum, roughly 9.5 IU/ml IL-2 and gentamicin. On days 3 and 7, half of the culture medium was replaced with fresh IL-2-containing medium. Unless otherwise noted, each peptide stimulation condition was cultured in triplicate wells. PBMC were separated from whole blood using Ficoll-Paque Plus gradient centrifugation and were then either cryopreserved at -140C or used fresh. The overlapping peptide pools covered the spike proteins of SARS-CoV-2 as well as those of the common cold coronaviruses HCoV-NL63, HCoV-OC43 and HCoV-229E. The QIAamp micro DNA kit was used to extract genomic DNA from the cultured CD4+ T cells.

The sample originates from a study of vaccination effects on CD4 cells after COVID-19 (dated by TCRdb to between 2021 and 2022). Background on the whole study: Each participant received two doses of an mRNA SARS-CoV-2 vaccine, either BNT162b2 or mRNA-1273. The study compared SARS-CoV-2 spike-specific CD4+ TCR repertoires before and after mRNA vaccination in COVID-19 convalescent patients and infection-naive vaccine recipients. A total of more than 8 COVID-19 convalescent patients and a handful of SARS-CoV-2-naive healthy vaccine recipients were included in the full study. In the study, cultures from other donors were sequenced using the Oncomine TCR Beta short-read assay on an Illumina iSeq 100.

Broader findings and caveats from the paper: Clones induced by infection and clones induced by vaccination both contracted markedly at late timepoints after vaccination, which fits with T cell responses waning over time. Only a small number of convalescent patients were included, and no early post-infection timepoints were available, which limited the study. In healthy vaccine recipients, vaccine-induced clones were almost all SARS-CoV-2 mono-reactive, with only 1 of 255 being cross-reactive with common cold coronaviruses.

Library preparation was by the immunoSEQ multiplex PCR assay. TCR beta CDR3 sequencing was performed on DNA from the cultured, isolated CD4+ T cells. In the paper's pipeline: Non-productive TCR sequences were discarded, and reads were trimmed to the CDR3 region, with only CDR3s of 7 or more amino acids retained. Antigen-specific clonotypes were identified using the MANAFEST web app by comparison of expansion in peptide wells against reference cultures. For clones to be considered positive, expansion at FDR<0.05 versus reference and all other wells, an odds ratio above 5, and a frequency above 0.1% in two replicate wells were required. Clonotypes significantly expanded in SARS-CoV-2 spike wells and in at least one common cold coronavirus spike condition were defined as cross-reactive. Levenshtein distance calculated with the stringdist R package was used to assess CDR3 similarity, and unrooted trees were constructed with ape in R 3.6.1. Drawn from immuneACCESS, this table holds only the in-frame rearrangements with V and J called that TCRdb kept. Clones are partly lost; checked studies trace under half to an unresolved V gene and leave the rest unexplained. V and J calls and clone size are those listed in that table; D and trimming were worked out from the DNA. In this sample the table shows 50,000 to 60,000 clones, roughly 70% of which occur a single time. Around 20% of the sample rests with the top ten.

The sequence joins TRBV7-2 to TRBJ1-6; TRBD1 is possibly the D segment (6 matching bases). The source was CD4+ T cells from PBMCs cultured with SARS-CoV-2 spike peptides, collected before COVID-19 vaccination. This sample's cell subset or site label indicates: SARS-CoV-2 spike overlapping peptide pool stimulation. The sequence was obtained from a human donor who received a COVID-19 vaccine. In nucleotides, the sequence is TGTGCCAGCAGCTTAGAGCCAAGGACAGTTAATTCACCCCTCCACTTT. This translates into CASSLEPRTVNSPLHF.